Sequencing of this T cell receptor (beta chain) was carried out in a study of blood T cell repertoires in COVID-19. Overall study context: COVID-19 samples from acute and convalescent phases originated in the United States, Italy and Spain. T cells, B-cell-depleted T cells, or PBMCs supplied cDNA or gDNA.

The trim removed 6 bases at V and 2 bases at J, leaving 5 bases unmatched. Germline CDR1 is MNHEY and CDR2 is SMNVEV (reference sequence). The CDR3 sequence is 14 residues long. In the study's own analysis: Scientists estimated how many nucleated cells there were by amplifying reference gene primers. The protocol was immunoSEQ multiplex PCR, while the TCRdb copy is restricted to in-frame clones and leaves out a portion. V, J and clone size are those of that table, while D and trimming were read from the DNA. The sample contains around 100,000 clones, 90% of which appear only once. The receptor was derived from a man aged 50-60 years with acute or convalescent COVID-19. Sequencing input: peripheral blood. The rearrangement links TRBV27 to TRBJ2-7; 9 positions match TRBD2. CDR3: CASRSSGTTYEQYF. In nucleotides, the CDR3 is TGTGCCAGCAGATCTAGCGGGACCACCTACGAGCAGTACTTC.